This T cell receptor (beta chain) was sequenced in a study of CXCR3-negative and CXCR3-positive naive CD8 T cells. Per the germline V gene, CDR1 is SGHVS and CDR2 is FQNEAQ. This CDR3 region has 15 residues. Study-level points and caveats: Naive subsets had comparable surface CD5; TCR strength was inferred from TRB CDR3 properties. CXCR3-negative naive cells had less hydrophobic TRB CDR3s than did CXCR3-positive naive cells. Cryopreserved cells partially lost CXCR3 expression, and fresh PBMCs were used in most assays.

5' RACE that incorporated UMI labels was used to prepare the TRB cDNA libraries. TCRdb re-called the 5' RACE reads and shows each CDR3 protein once, DNA omitted. This specimen shows roughly 99,000 distinct CDR3 sequences; the ten leading clones hold approximately 1%. Triplicate sorting captured around 300,000 cells each from every CD8+ T cell subset. Those CD8+ T cells considered naive were CD45RO-CCR7+CD27+CD95-. On this clonotype itself: Its antigen is as yet unknown.

The origin of this receptor is a human donor in good health. Some clones in this sample may be carry-over from other donors' samples. The sequenced material came from naive CXCR3+ CD8+ T cells from blood. The subset here: CD45RO-CCR7+CD27+CD95- naive CD8+ T cells expressing CXCR3 (TNR3+). The chain employs TRBV7-8 and TRBJ2-3; absent DNA, TCRdb's TRBD1 call cannot be checked. The CDR3 spells CASSFPGQSTDTQYF. Variable domain in full (rest from reference TRBV7-8 and TRBJ2-3): GAGVSQSPRYKVAKRGQDVALRCDPISGHVSLFWYQQALGQGPEFLTYFQNEAQLDKSGLPSDRFFAERPEGSVSTLKIQRTQQEDSAVYLCASSFPGQSTDTQYFGPGTRLTVL.